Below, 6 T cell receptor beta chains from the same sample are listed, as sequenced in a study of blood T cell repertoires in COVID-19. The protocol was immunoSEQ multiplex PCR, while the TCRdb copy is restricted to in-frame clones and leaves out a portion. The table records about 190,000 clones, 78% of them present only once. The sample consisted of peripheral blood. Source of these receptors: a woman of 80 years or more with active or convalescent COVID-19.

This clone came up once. The CDR3 sequence: CSKLQGSSETQYF. Here the CDR3 DNA reads TGCAGCAAACTACAAGGAAGTTCCGAGACCCAGTACTTC. This sequence joins TRBV29-1 and TRBJ2-5; no firm D call. CDR1 SQVTM and CDR2 ANQGSEA come from the germline V gene. Trimming shortened V by 8 bases and J by 5 bases, and 18 bases separated the two germline ends. This CDR3 has 13 residues.

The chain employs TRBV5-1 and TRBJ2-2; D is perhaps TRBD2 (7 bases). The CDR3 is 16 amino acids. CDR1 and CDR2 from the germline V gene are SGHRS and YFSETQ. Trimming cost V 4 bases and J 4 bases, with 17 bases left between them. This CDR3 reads CASSLRGRTGTGELFF. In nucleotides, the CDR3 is TGCGCCAGCAGCCTGCGGGGGCGCACGGGCACCGGGGAGCTGTTTTTT.

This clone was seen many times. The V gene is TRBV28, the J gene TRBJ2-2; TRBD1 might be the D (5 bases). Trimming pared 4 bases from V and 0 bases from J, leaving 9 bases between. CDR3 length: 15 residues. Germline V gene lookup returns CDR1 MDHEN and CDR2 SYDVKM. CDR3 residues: CASSSWTSNTGELFF. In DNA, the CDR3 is TGTGCCAGCAGTTCCTGGACATCGAACACCGGGGAGCTGTTTTTT.

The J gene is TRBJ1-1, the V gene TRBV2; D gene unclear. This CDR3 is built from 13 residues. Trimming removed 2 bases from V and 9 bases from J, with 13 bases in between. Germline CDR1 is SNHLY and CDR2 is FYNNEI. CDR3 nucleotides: TGTGCCAGCAGTGAATTCGGCGGATCTCAAGCTTTCTTT. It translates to CASSEFGGSQAFF.

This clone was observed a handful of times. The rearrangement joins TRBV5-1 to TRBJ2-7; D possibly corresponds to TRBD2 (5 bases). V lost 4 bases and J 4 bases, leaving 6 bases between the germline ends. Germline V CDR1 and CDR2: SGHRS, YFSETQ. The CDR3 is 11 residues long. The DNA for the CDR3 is TGCGCCAGCAGCGAGGGTTACGAGCAGTACTTC. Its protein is CASSEGYEQYF.

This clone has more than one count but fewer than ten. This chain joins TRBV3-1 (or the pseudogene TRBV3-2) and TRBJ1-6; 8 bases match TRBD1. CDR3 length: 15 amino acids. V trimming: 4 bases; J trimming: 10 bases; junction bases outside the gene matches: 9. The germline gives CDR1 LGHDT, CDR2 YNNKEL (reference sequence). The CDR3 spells CASSPQGQGQSPLHF. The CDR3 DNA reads TGTGCCAGCAGCCCCCAAGGACAGGGACAATCACCCCTCCACTTT.